This is a list of T cell receptor beta chains from one sample in a study of blood T cell repertoires in COVID-19. TCRdb keeps only in-frame clones here, not all; method: immunoSEQ multiplex PCR. In the table there are about 110,000 clones, around 80% of which are singletons. Sequenced: peripheral blood. Receptors were obtained from a human donor in a cohort sampled during active or convalescent COVID-19. Each CDR3 is given with its conserved first and last residue. D genes are given only for firm matches. The size field is filled for only some rows; it gives once, few, many or a size class.

clone size: NA; D gene: NA; CDR3 length: 20; V gene: TRBV21-1; J gene: TRBJ1-5; CDR3 protein: CASSKPEDRGLIYSNQPQHF; CDR3 DNA: TGTGCCAGCAGCAAACCCGAAGACAGGGGCCTAATTTATAGCAATCAGCCCCAGCATTTT
clone size: NA; D gene: TRBD2; CDR3 length: 17; V gene: TRBV6-2/TRBV6-3; J gene: TRBJ2-3; CDR3 protein: CASSYPMGRERTDTQYF; CDR3 DNA: TGTGCCAGCAGTTACCCGATGGGGCGGGAGCGCACAGATACGCAGTATTTT
clone size: NA; D gene: TRBD1; CDR3 length: 13; V gene: TRBV25-1; J gene: TRBJ2-7; CDR3 protein: CASSVQGAGEQYF; CDR3 DNA: TGTGCCAGCAGTGTCCAGGGGGCCGGAGAGCAGTACTTC
clone size: NA; D gene: NA; CDR3 length: 13; V gene: TRBV19; J gene: TRBJ1-5; CDR3 protein: CASSDSLNQPQHF; CDR3 DNA: TGTGCCAGTTCGGACAGCCTTAATCAGCCCCAGCATTTT
clone size: few; D gene: TRBD2; CDR3 length: 16; V gene: TRBV6-6; J gene: TRBJ2-7; CDR3 protein: CASRPLAGGQRSEQYF; CDR3 DNA: TGTGCCAGCAGACCCCTAGCGGGAGGGCAAAGAAGTGAGCAGTACTTC
clone size: NA; D gene: NA; CDR3 length: 14; V gene: TRBV5-1; J gene: TRBJ1-3; CDR3 protein: CASSLASSGNTIYF; CDR3 DNA: TGCGCCAGCAGCTTGGCGTCCTCTGGAAACACCATATATTTT
clone size: NA; D gene: NA; CDR3 length: 17; V gene: TRBV7-6; J gene: TRBJ2-3; CDR3 protein: CASSPSPEWREADTQYF; CDR3 DNA: TGTGCCAGCAGCCCATCGCCCGAATGGAGGGAGGCAGATACGCAGTATTTT
clone size: NA; D gene: TRBD1; CDR3 length: 13; V gene: TRBV19; J gene: TRBJ1-6; CDR3 protein: CASSDRGNSPLHF; CDR3 DNA: TGTGCCAGTAGTGACAGGGGTAATTCACCCCTCCACTTT
clone size: NA; D gene: TRBD2; CDR3 length: 15; V gene: TRBV5-1; J gene: TRBJ2-1; CDR3 protein: CASSTLAENYNEQFF; CDR3 DNA: TGCGCCAGCAGCACACTAGCGGAAAACTACAATGAGCAGTTCTTC
clone size: NA; D gene: NA; CDR3 length: 16; V gene: TRBV5-1; J gene: TRBJ2-2; CDR3 protein: CASSLEREQYTGELFF; CDR3 DNA: TGCGCCAGCAGCTTGGAACGGGAGCAATACACCGGGGAGCTGTTTTTT
clone size: NA; D gene: NA; CDR3 length: 12; V gene: TRBV28; J gene: TRBJ1-1; CDR3 protein: CASSLQGTEAFF; CDR3 DNA: TGTGCCAGCAGTCTCCAGGGTACTGAAGCTTTCTTT
clone size: NA; D gene: TRBD1; CDR3 length: 14; V gene: TRBV3-1/TRBV3-2; J gene: TRBJ2-3; CDR3 protein: CAKTRQGGTDTQYF; CDR3 DNA: TGTGCTAAAACTCGACAGGGTGGCACAGATACGCAGTATTTT
clone size: NA; D gene: TRBD1; CDR3 length: 15; V gene: TRBV2; J gene: TRBJ1-6; CDR3 protein: CASSGTGGRASPLHF; CDR3 DNA: TGTGCCAGCAGTGGGACAGGGGGACGGGCGTCACCCCTCCACTTT
clone size: NA; D gene: TRBD2; CDR3 length: 16; V gene: TRBV11-2; J gene: TRBJ2-7; CDR3 protein: CASSLKAGVIEDEQYF; CDR3 DNA: TGTGCCAGCAGTCTAAAAGCGGGAGTTATTGAGGACGAGCAGTACTTC
clone size: NA; D gene: TRBD1; CDR3 length: 15; V gene: TRBV18; J gene: TRBJ2-2; CDR3 protein: CASSPGQGNTGELFF; CDR3 DNA: TGTGCCAGCTCACCGGGACAGGGTAACACCGGGGAGCTGTTTTTT
clone size: NA; D gene: NA; CDR3 length: 14; V gene: TRBV7-7; J gene: TRBJ2-7; CDR3 protein: CASSKSTSFGEQYF; CDR3 DNA: TGTGCTAGCAGCAAATCAACTAGCTTCGGGGAGCAGTACTTC
clone size: NA; D gene: NA; CDR3 length: 16; V gene: TRBV7-9; J gene: TRBJ1-6; CDR3 protein: CASSLVGQIYNSPLHF; CDR3 DNA: TGTGCCAGCAGCTTGGTTGGACAGATTTATAATTCACCCCTCCACTTT
clone size: NA; D gene: NA; CDR3 length: 15; V gene: TRBV6-2/TRBV6-3; J gene: TRBJ1-5; CDR3 protein: CASSYSVYSNQPQHF; CDR3 DNA: TGTGCCAGCAGTTACAGCGTTTATAGCAATCAGCCCCAGCATTTT
clone size: NA; D gene: NA; CDR3 length: 14; V gene: TRBV18; J gene: TRBJ2-7; CDR3 protein: CASSLTASSYEQYF; CDR3 DNA: TGTGCCAGCTCACTTACCGCGAGCTCCTACGAGCAGTACTTC
clone size: NA; D gene: NA; CDR3 length: 12; V gene: TRBV28; J gene: TRBJ2-7; CDR3 protein: CASSLLSSEQYF; CDR3 DNA: TGTGCCAGCAGTCTCCTATCGTCCGAGCAGTACTTC
clone size: NA; D gene: NA; CDR3 length: 15; V gene: TRBV7-2; J gene: TRBJ2-7; CDR3 protein: CASSLDRRSSYEQYF; CDR3 DNA: TGTGCCAGCAGCTTAGATAGGAGGAGCTCCTACGAGCAGTACTTC
clone size: NA; D gene: NA; CDR3 length: 13; V gene: TRBV25-1; J gene: TRBJ1-4; CDR3 protein: CASRAGHNEKLFF; CDR3 DNA: TGTGCCAGCAGGGCGGGTCATAATGAAAAACTGTTTTTT
clone size: NA; D gene: NA; CDR3 length: 16; V gene: TRBV4-2; J gene: TRBJ1-3; CDR3 protein: CASSQNAGDSGNTIYF; CDR3 DNA: TGTGCCAGCAGCCAAAATGCCGGGGACTCTGGAAACACCATATATTTT
clone size: NA; D gene: TRBD2; CDR3 length: 15; V gene: TRBV18; J gene: TRBJ2-2; CDR3 protein: CASSRTSGRGGELFF; CDR3 DNA: TGTGCCAGCTCACGGACTAGCGGGAGAGGCGGGGAGCTGTTTTTT